This entry features one T cell receptor (beta chain) sequence. Its specificity is unknown. PCR amplification relied on 60 Vbeta primers (plus 13 Jbeta primers). Sequenced by immunoSEQ multiplex PCR; TCRdb stores in-frame clones only, minus some. The sample has approximately 55,000 clones, about four fifths seen once; the top ten hold 2% to 2.5%. The CDR3 covers 15 residues. CDR1 is SGHNT, CDR2 YYREEE, per germline (reference sequence). The junction had 6 bases not matched to a gene; V was cut back by 0 bases and J by 4 bases. This specimen comes from a study of cytomegalovirus exposure and HLA in healthy donors. Study observations and caveats: Across donors, presence/absence analyses took sequencing depth to be roughly uniform.

This TCR was recovered from a boy aged 5-17 years in good health and CMV-seropositive. V is TRBV5-4 and J is TRBJ1-2; 7 bases agree with TRBD1. Sequenced input: PBMCs. CDR3 nucleotide sequence: TGTGCCAGCAGCTTGGCGCAACAGGGGACCTATGGCTACACCTTC. As protein: CASSLAQQGTYGYTF.